One and the same sample provided the 25 T cell receptor beta chains below, sequenced in a study of siplizumab effects on memory and regulatory T cells. Clones were read by immunoSEQ multiplex PCR, and TCRdb kept only the in-frame ones, dropping some. In the table there are tens of thousands of clones, 91% of which are singletons. The sequenced sample was CD8+ T cells sorted from blood. All receptors come from a human donor in good health.

This rearrangement joins TRBV2 to TRBJ2-7, with TRBD2 identical over 9 bases. The CDR3 length is 15 residues. V shed 3 bases, J shed 6 bases, and the junction held 9 bases outside the gene matches. Germline lookup yields CDR1 SNHLY and CDR2 FYNNEI. The CDR3 is CASSERAGGRGEQYF. The CDR3 DNA reads as TGTGCCAGCAGTGAGAGGGCGGGAGGGCGCGGCGAGCAGTACTTC. The variable domain in full, completed from reference TRBV2 and TRBJ2-7, reads EPEVTQTPSHQVTQMGQEVILRCVPISNHLYFYWYRQILGQKVEFLVSFYNNEISEKSEIFDDQFSVERPDGSNFTLKIRSTKLEDSAMYFCASSERAGGRGEQYFGPGTRLTVT.

This rearrangement joins TRBV19 to TRBJ1-5; D call uncertain. V lost 8 bases to trimming and J lost 7 bases, with 12 bases between them. Germline V lookup: CDR1 LNHDA, CDR2 SQIVND (reference sequence). This CDR3 contains 12 residues. DNA of the CDR3: TGTGCCAGTGGCGAGGGTCTCCAGCCCCAGCATTTT. Protein sequence: CASGEGLQPQHF.

The chain carries TRBV29-1 and TRBJ1-1; D gene uncertain. Per the germline V gene, CDR1 is SQVTM and CDR2 is ANQGSEA. The CDR3 spans 14 residues. Trimming pared 5 bases from V and 3 bases from J, leaving 16 bases between. The CDR3 DNA sequence: TGCAGCGTTCTGGACGTAGGGATTGACACTGAAGCTTTCTTT. Protein product: CSVLDVGIDTEAFF.

The chain's CDR3 is CASSYWPGTGGYEQYF. CDR3 DNA sequence: TGTGCCAGCAGTTATTGGCCCGGGACTGGGGGCTACGAGCAGTACTTC. This chain links TRBV27 with TRBJ2-7, with D possibly TRBD2 on 6 matching bases. The CDR3 length is 16 residues. Trimming took 4 bases from V and 3 from J, leaving 19 bases between them. CDR1 is MNHEY, CDR2 SMNVEV, per germline (reference sequence).

This chain connects TRBV27 to TRBJ2-7, with 7 bases fitting TRBD2. Looked up from germline, CDR1 is MNHEY and CDR2 is SMNVEV (reference sequence). The V and J ends lost 7 bases and 0 bases, in that order; junction bases with no gene match: 3. There are 13 residues in the CDR3. DNA for the CDR3: TGTGCCAGCACGGGCGGGAGCTCCTACGAGCAGTACTTC. Protein: CASTGGSSYEQYF.

The chain couples TRBV5-4 to TRBJ1-1; possible D gene TRBD1, 5 bases. This CDR3 has 15 amino acids. Trimming took 2 bases from V and 1 from J, leaving 12 bases between them. Germline V CDR1 and CDR2: SGHNT, YYREEE (reference sequence). The CDR3 sequence is CASSFGADTNTEAFF. CDR3 sequence (DNA): TGTGCCAGCAGCTTTGGGGCGGACACGAACACTGAAGCTTTCTTT.

This clone was counted only a few times. The genes are TRBV6-1 and TRBJ1-1; D gene ambiguous. This CDR3 is built from 12 residues. The germline V gene encodes CDR1 MNHNS and CDR2 SASEGT. Trimming left V 1 base short and J 1 base short, with 1 base between. The CDR3 DNA sequence: TGTGCCAGCAGTGAAGGGAACACTGAAGCTTTCTTT. Its protein product is CASSEGNTEAFF.

The V and J genes are TRBV5-4 and TRBJ2-3, with 12 bases identical to TRBD2. The CDR3 contains 18 residues. Germline V gene sequence: CDR1 SGHNT, CDR2 YYREEE (reference sequence). V gave up 3 bases and J gave up 4 bases; unmatched junction bases: 12. The CDR3 protein is CASSSGLAGHRVSDTQYF. The CDR3 bases are TGTGCCAGCAGCTCGGGACTAGCGGGCCACCGAGTCTCAGATACGCAGTATTTT.

V gene TRBV5-1 combines with J gene TRBJ2-1; 8 bases match TRBD2. The CDR3 sequence is 16 residues long. V lost 0 bases, J lost 0 bases, and 2 bases stayed unmatched. Germline lookup yields CDR1 SGHRS and CDR2 YFSETQ. Written as DNA, the CDR3 is TGCGCCAGCAGCTTGGCCGGGACTAGCTCCTACAATGAGCAGTTCTTC. Encoded protein: CASSLAGTSSYNEQFF. The complete variable domain, with remaining parts taken from reference TRBV5-1 and TRBJ2-1, reads KAGVTQTPRYLIKTRGQQVTLSCSPISGHRSVSWYQQTPGQGLQFLFEYFSETQRNKGNFPGRFSGRQFSNSRSEMNVSTLELGDSALYLCASSLAGTSSYNEQFFGPGTRLTVL.

Regarding this clone: Additional DNA sequences in this sample encode the identical CDR3. The CDR3 nucleotides read TGTGCCAGCTCACCAGGACAGAGCTACGAGCAGTACTTC. This codes for CASSPGQSYEQYF. The chain is built from TRBV18 and TRBJ2-7, with D possibly being TRBD1 (6 bases). V was trimmed by 2 bases and J by 3 bases, leaving 8 bases between them. Germline CDR1 reads KGHSH; CDR2 reads LQKENI. The CDR3 has 13 amino acids. Full variable domain (rest looked up from reference TRBV18 and TRBJ2-7): NAGVMQNPRHLVRRRGQEARLRCSPMKGHSHVYWYRQLPEEGLKFMVYLQKENIIDESGMPKERFSAEFPKEGPSILRIQQVVRGDSAAYFCASSPGQSYEQYFGPGTRLTVT.

This clone was picked up a small number of times. CDR3 DNA sequence: TGCGCCAGCAGCTTGGACCAAGAGACCCAGTACTTC. This codes for CASSLDQETQYF. The gene calls are TRBV5-1 and TRBJ2-5; D not resolved. The CDR3 is 12 residues long. The ends were cut back, 0 bases at V and 0 bases at J, with 0 bases in the middle. Germline V gene data show CDR1 as SGHRS and CDR2 as YFSETQ.

The chain employs TRBV19 and TRBJ2-1; no firm D call. Germline V CDR1 and CDR2: LNHDA, SQIVND (reference sequence). Trimming stripped 2 bases from V and 8 bases from J, with 16 bases between. The CDR3 loop spans 15 amino acids. For the CDR3, the DNA is TGTGCCAGTAGTATATGGGTAGTTTCCAGCGATGAGCAGTTCTTC. Encoded protein: CASSIWVVSSDEQFF.

The rearrangement uses TRBV25-1 and TRBJ2-7, with D unclear. CDR1 and CDR2 (germline): MGHDK, SYGVNS. V was pared by 2 bases and J by 2 bases, with 10 bases between. The CDR3 extends over 14 amino acids. The CDR3 DNA reads TGTGCCAGCAGTGAAAGGCCACGGCCCTACGAGCAGTACTTC. As protein: CASSERPRPYEQYF.

The J gene is TRBJ1-1, the V gene TRBV5-8; D not certain. CDR3 length: 16 residues. Trimming cost V 0 bases and J 1 base, with 13 bases left between them. Germline V gene data show CDR1 as SGHTS and CDR2 as YDEGEE. The CDR3 here is CASSLASPPRNTEAFF. The DNA for the CDR3 is TGTGCCAGCAGCTTGGCCAGTCCCCCAAGGAACACTGAAGCTTTCTTT.

This clone came up once. V and J are TRBV10-2 and TRBJ1-4; D gene ambiguous. This CDR3 region has 15 residues. Per germline, CDR1 WSHSY and CDR2 SAAADI. Trimming took off 6 bases at V and 8 bases at J, with 19 bases between the two ends. The CDR3: CASSLAAGGQEKLFF. CDR3 in DNA: TGCGCCAGCAGCCTAGCGGCAGGCGGTCAAGAAAAACTGTTTTTT.

The sample holds one count of this clone. This rearrangement joins TRBV11-2 to TRBJ1-2; weak D call: TRBD1 (6 bases). V lost 2 bases to trimming and J lost 6 bases, with 10 bases between them. Germline CDR1 and CDR2: SGHAT and FQNNGV. The CDR3 runs to 13 residues. Here the CDR3 DNA reads TGTGCCAGCAGCTTAACCGGGGGCCATGGCTACACCTTC. The encoded protein is CASSLTGGHGYTF.

This clone was detected only a few times. The chain has TRBV7-9 and TRBJ2-7; 10 nucleotides agree with TRBD1. Germline CDR1 and CDR2: SEHNR and FQNEAQ (reference sequence). Losses at the gene ends were 5 bases for V and 2 bases for J; bases not matched to a gene: 3. There are 14 residues in the CDR3. The CDR3 loop is CASSTGQGAYEQYF. DNA for the CDR3: TGTGCCAGCAGCACCGGACAGGGGGCCTACGAGCAGTACTTC. Full variable domain (rest looked up from reference TRBV7-9 and TRBJ2-7): DTGVSQNPRHKITKRGQNVTFRCDPISEHNRLYWYRQTLGQGPEFLTYFQNEAQLEKSRLLSDRFSAERPKGSFSTLEIQRTEQGDSAMYLCASSTGQGAYEQYFGPGTRLTVT.

The rearrangement links TRBV11-3 to TRBJ2-2, with D perhaps given as TRBD1 or TRBD2 (7 bases each). V lost 6 bases and J 3 bases, leaving 17 bases between the germline ends. The CDR3 extends over 16 amino acids. CDR1 is SGHNT, CDR2 YENEEA, per germline. The CDR3 sequence: CASSQTGEGDTGELFF. CDR3 nucleotide sequence: TGTGCCAGCAGTCAAACAGGGGAGGGAGACACCGGGGAGCTGTTTTTT.

This clone rates as medium-sized. The chain recombines TRBV10-3 with TRBJ1-3; tentative D call: TRBD1 (5 bases). Germline V gene data show CDR1 as ENHRY and CDR2 as SYGVKD. Trimming pared 7 bases from V and 0 bases from J, leaving 10 bases between. This CDR3 is built from 14 residues. CDR3 DNA sequence: TGTGCCATCATGCGCGACAGCTCTGGAAACACCATATATTTT. Protein: CAIMRDSSGNTIYF.

V gene TRBV6-4 combines with J gene TRBJ1-1; TRBD1 is a possible D gene (6 bases). Between the trimmed V and J ends, which lost 2 bases and 4 bases, there was a span of 8 bases. Germline V gives CDR1 MRHNA, CDR2 SNTAGT. The CDR3 is made up of 13 amino acids. The CDR3 is CASSDQGSTEAFF. DNA of the CDR3: TGTGCCAGCAGTGACCAGGGGAGCACTGAAGCTTTCTTT.

V gene TRBV9 combines with J gene TRBJ1-1; D is perhaps TRBD1 (5 bases). CDR1 SGDLS and CDR2 YYNGEE come from the germline V gene. V lost 0 bases to trimming and J lost 8 bases, with 11 bases between them. The CDR3 is 13 amino acids. DNA of the CDR3: TGTGCCAGCAGCGTAGTTCTACAGGAGGAAGCTTTCTTT. Its protein product is CASSVVLQEEAFF.

J is TRBJ2-7 and V is TRBV6-5, with 7 bases that match TRBD1. The CDR3 spans 13 residues. Germline loops: CDR1 MNHEY, CDR2 SVGAGI. The J segment lost 5 bases and the V segment lost 5 bases, leaving 6 bases of the junction unmatched. The CDR3 sequence: CASSQRQGNEQYF. The CDR3 DNA reads as TGTGCCAGCAGTCAAAGACAGGGCAACGAGCAGTACTTC.

This chain links TRBV29-1 with TRBJ2-2; 8 nucleotides align to TRBD2. From germline, CDR1 is SQVTM and CDR2 ANQGSEA. V lost 2 bases and J lost 2; bases outside the gene matches: 1. The CDR3 consists of 14 residues. The CDR3 DNA follows: TGCAGCGTTGAAAGCGGGGGTAACACCGGGGAGCTGTTTTTT. As protein: CSVESGGNTGELFF.

V is TRBV27 and J is TRBJ2-2, with D unresolved. CDR3 size: 12 residues. The V end was cut by 2 bases, the J end by 5 bases, with 3 bases between. The germline V gene encodes CDR1 MNHEY and CDR2 SMNVEV (reference sequence). CDR3 amino acids: CASSLMTGELFF. As DNA, the CDR3 is TGTGCCAGCAGTTTAATGACCGGGGAGCTGTTTTTT.

The V and J genes are TRBV11-1 and TRBJ2-1; D remains unclear. Trimming shortened V by 5 bases and J by 5 bases, and 19 bases separated the two germline ends. CDR3 size: 16 residues. Germline CDR1 and CDR2: SGHAT and FQDESV (reference sequence). The chain's CDR3 is CASSPNPLPKDNEQFF. CDR3 DNA sequence: TGTGCCAGCAGCCCGAACCCTCTCCCGAAAGACAATGAGCAGTTCTTC.